This T cell receptor (beta chain) appears in the sequencing data of a study of blood T cell repertoires in COVID-19 (dated by TCRdb to 2019 to 2021). Background for the entire study: Samples from collaborators originated in the United States, Italy and Spain and spanned both the acute and convalescent phases of COVID-19. The prospective study material was composed of cDNA or gDNA derived from T cells, B-cell-depleted T cells, or PBMCs. Subjects who had been exposed to COVID-19, were actively infected with it, or had recovered from it provided the deeply sampled blood TCRbeta repertoires that made up the dataset. The repertoires were released in a freely available public database meant as a resource for research on the immune response to SARS-CoV-2. Samples came from the ongoing ImmuneRACE study (first 160 participants) plus 1,254 subjects from 6 global collaborators. Nearly every sample came with metadata listing a de-identified subject ID, COVID-19 status, age in years and sex. HLA class I and class II types, where available, came from metadata supplied by the sample provider rather than from assay-based typing. The paper as a whole reports these results and caveats: Clinical and demographic metadata were provided uncurated, with the amount varying by source and participant.

Between the V and J ends, shortened by 7 bases and 2 bases respectively, the junction contains 14 bases. The germline V gene provides CDR1 KGHDR and CDR2 SFDVKD. Taken from cysteine to phenylalanine, the CDR3 has 15 residues. Kept here is only the CDR3 DNA, which spans 45 bases and is read in frame from base 1. Samples from volunteer blood donors who had recovered from COVID-19 were contributed by a second Seattle source. Whole blood was collected in K2EDTA tubes by collaborating institutions according to the institutions' own protocols. For TCRbeta analysis, collaborators shipped samples as frozen whole blood, isolated PBMCs, or DNA extracted from either of those sample types. TCRbeta CDR3 regions were amplified from genomic DNA using the immunoSEQ Assay, a bias-controlled multiplex PCR. As for the authors' bioinformatics: The number of nucleated cells in each sample was estimated by amplification of reference gene primers within the assay. Sequence reads were collapsed and filtered to measure the absolute abundance of every unique TCRbeta CDR3 rearrangement. For each sample, productive Simpson clonality was calculated as the square root of Simpson's diversity index across productive rearrangements. In TCRdb, the immuneACCESS table is reduced to in-frame sequences with V and J assigned. These tables do not hold every clone; where another copy was compared, an unresolved V gene accounts for under half, and the others remain unexplained. V and J calls and clone size come straight from that table; D and trimming were deduced from the DNA. For this sample the table gives about 140,000 clones, of which 80% were detected only once. Of the sample, roughly 3.6% falls within the top ten clones.

Note on this clone: The clone's antigen remains unknown. No much larger clone is present one base from it, and per-base qualities are unavailable.

Sequenced input: peripheral blood. This sequence originates from a man aged 70 or older who had recovered from COVID-19. The chain is encoded by TRBV24-1 joined to TRBJ2-1; the D gene is possibly TRBD1, with 5 bases matching. The DNA sequence reads TGTGCCACCAGAGAGAAGGACATTCCCTACAATGAGCAGTTCTTC. This sequence encodes CATREKDIPYNEQFF.